The T cell receptor beta chain under discussion was sequenced for a study of blood T cell repertoires in COVID-19. Original data processing: Counts of nucleated cells, estimated from reference gene primer amplification, were obtained. Assay used: immunoSEQ multiplex PCR; TCRdb lists only in-frame clones, some missing. The V and J calls and the clone size are those of that table, but D and trimming were determined from the DNA. The table has roughly 240,000 clones, roughly 85% seen once; the top ten hold around 3.5%. Trimming removed 4 bases at V and 9 bases at J, with 10 bases between. Germline V CDR1 and CDR2: MDHEN, SYDVKM. The CDR3 extends over 12 amino acids.

The material sequenced was PBMCs or T cells enriched from blood (not recorded which). V gene TRBV28 combines with J gene TRBJ1-5, with a tentative D call TRBD1 (5 bases). The clonotype comes from a woman between 40 and 50 years old who had been exposed to COVID-19. The DNA for the CDR3 is TGTGCCAGCAGTTCGCCAGGGCGGCCCCAGCATTTT. As protein: CASSSPGRPQHF.